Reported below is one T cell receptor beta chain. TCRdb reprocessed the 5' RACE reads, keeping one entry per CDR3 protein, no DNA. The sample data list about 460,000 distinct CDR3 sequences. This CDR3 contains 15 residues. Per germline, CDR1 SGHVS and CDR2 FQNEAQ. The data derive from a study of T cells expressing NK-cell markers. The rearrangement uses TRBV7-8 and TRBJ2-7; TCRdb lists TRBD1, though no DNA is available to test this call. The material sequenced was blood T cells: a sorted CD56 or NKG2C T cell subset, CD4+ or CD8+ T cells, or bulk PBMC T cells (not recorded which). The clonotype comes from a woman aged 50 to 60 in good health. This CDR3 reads CASTLGGASAYEQYF.